This is a list of T cell receptor beta chains from one sample in a study of T cells after yellow fever vaccination. TCRdb re-derived calls from the 5' RACE reads in MiXCR, one entry per CDR3 protein. There are about 73,000 distinct CDR3 sequences in the sample; 7.5% to 8% occur only once, and roughly two fifths lies in the top ten. The source was CD8+ T cells sorted from PBMCs, collected on the day of the yellow fever booster vaccination. The source is a man aged 25-40 years who received the YFV17D yellow fever vaccine. Each CDR3 is given with its conserved first and last residue. D genes are given only for firm matches. The listing skips clone size in some rows; elsewhere it reads once, few, many or a size class.

TRBV6-1	.	.	TRBJ2-7	CASSGDTTGAYEQYF	TGTGCCAGCAGTGGGGACACCACGGGGGCCTACGAGCAGTACTTC
TRBV20-1	few	.	TRBJ2-2	CSARESGNTGELFF	TGCAGTGCTAGAGAGTCAGGGAACACCGGGGAGCTGTTTTTT
TRBV18	.	TRBD1	TRBJ2-7	CASSPGDRGEDEQYF	TGTGCCAGCTCACCAGGAGACAGGGGGGAGGACGAGCAGTACTTC
TRBV19	many	.	TRBJ1-1	CASSMTTEAFF	TGTGCCAGTAGTATGACCACTGAAGCTTTCTTT
TRBV9	few	.	TRBJ1-1	CASSVGGSEEAFF	TGTGCCAGCAGCGTAGGGGGAAGCGAAGAAGCTTTCTTT
TRBV12-3/TRBV12-4	few	.	TRBJ2-1	CASSISGGGNEQFF	TGTGCCAGCAGTATTAGCGGAGGAGGGAATGAGCAGTTCTTC
TRBV20-1	few	.	TRBJ2-1	CSAPSARRDEQFF	TGCAGTGCCCCTTCCGCCCGCCGTGATGAGCAGTTCTTC
TRBV7-2	.	.	TRBJ2-7	CASSRWGPPYEQYF	TGTGCCAGCAGCCGGTGGGGGCCCCCCTACGAGCAGTACTTC
TRBV7-8	few	TRBD1	TRBJ2-7	CASSLARGQKTYEQYF	TGTGCCAGCAGCTTAGCAAGGGGGCAAAAGACCTACGAGCAGTACTTC
TRBV4-3	many	.	TRBJ1-2	CASSQGGGGYTF	TGCGCCAGCAGCCAAGGAGGAGGAGGCTACACCTTC
TRBV11-2	few	TRBD2	TRBJ2-1	CASSRPGGEQFF	TGTGCCAGCAGCCGCCCCGGGGGGGAGCAGTTCTTC
TRBV6-5	many	.	TRBJ1-1	CASSYSPGMNTEAFF	TGTGCCAGCAGTTACTCCCCAGGAATGAACACTGAAGCTTTCTTT
TRBV12-3/TRBV12-4	many	TRBD2	TRBJ2-2	CASSLILAGVTGELFF	TGTGCCAGCAGTTTGATCCTAGCGGGAGTCACCGGGGAGCTGTTTTTT
TRBV6-5	many	.	TRBJ2-7	CASSYAGSEQYF	TGTGCCAGCAGTTACGCGGGGAGCGAGCAGTACTTC
TRBV7-9	few	.	TRBJ1-3	CASSSTFTATGNTIYF	TGTGCCAGCAGCTCGACCTTCACAGCGACCGGGAACACCATATATTTT
TRBV15	.	.	TRBJ2-3	CATRGESTDTQYF	TGTGCCACCAGGGGGGAAAGCACAGATACGCAGTATTTT
TRBV20-1	many	.	TRBJ2-4	CSARARDGDIQYF	TGCAGTGCTAGAGCCAGAGACGGAGACATTCAGTACTTC
TRBV18	few	.	TRBJ2-7	CASSYSSYEQYF	TGTGCCAGCTCGTACAGCTCCTACGAGCAGTACTTC
TRBV6-2/TRBV6-3	.	.	TRBJ2-5	CATSAFLETQYF	TGTGCCACCAGCGCTTTTTTAGAGACCCAGTACTTC
TRBV5-1	.	.	TRBJ2-1	CASSLGQGYNEQFF	TGCGCCAGCAGCTTGGGGCAGGGTTACAATGAGCAGTTCTTC
TRBV7-9	.	.	TRBJ2-1	CASSRGGGVPYNEQFF	TGTGCCAGCAGCCGAGGAGGGGGAGTCCCCTACAATGAGCAGTTCTTC
TRBV4-3	.	.	TRBJ2-5	CASSQEGHPTQETQYF	TGCGCCAGCAGCCAAGAAGGACACCCCACCCAAGAGACCCAGTACTTC
TRBV20-1	once	.	TRBJ2-1	CSALIQGTYNEHFF	TGCAGTGCCTTAATACAGGGAACCTACAATGAGCACTTCTTC
TRBV15	few	.	TRBJ2-7	CATSTGSYEQYF	TGTGCCACCAGCACAGGGTCCTACGAGCAGTACTTC
TRBV12-3/TRBV12-4	.	.	TRBJ2-4	CASSTGLAKNIQYF	TGTGCCAGCAGTACAGGGCTAGCCAAAAACATTCAGTACTTC
TRBV7-2	few	TRBD1	TRBJ1-1	CASRPLDRGYEAFF	TGTGCCAGCAGACCCCTGGACAGGGGGTATGAAGCTTTCTTT
TRBV29-1	few	.	TRBJ2-2	CSVDSADTGELFF	TGCAGCGTAGACTCTGCGGACACCGGGGAGCTGTTTTTT
TRBV27	.	TRBD2	TRBJ2-1	CASSLGTSSNEQFF	TGTGCCAGCAGTTTAGGGACTAGCAGCAATGAGCAGTTCTTC
TRBV25-1	few	.	TRBJ2-7	CASRDVSYEQYF	TGTGCCAGCAGAGATGTCTCCTACGAGCAGTACTTC
TRBV3-1	.	.	TRBJ2-7	CASSQGQVYEQYF	TGTGCCAGCAGCCAAGGGCAGGTCTACGAGCAGTACTTC
TRBV7-2	.	.	TRBJ2-3	CASSYSLDTQYF	TGTGCCAGCAGCTACAGCTTAGATACGCAGTATTTT
TRBV15	many	.	TRBJ2-5	CATSRDSPETQYF	TGTGCCACCAGCAGAGATTCTCCAGAGACCCAGTACTTC